The 3 T cell receptor beta chains below come from one sample, sequenced in a study of beta chain features in type 1 diabetes. Study results and limitations: Shortening that was moderate but significant affected the TCRB CDR3s of Type 1 diabetes patients in all four CD4+ subsets.

Every isolated RNA sample was fully reverse transcribed, so sequencing captured expressed TCRB transcripts. Libraries were prepared by immunoSEQ multiplex PCR; TCRdb keeps only in-frame clonotypes and omits some of them. Altogether over 14,000 clones are present, more than 70% being singletons, with the ten largest covering 0.31%. Antigen specificity for these receptors is unknown. The sample comprised stem cell memory CD4+ T cells from blood. All receptors come from a woman aged 18-29 years with type 1 diabetes.

The chain recombines TRBV6-1 with TRBJ2-5, with TRBD1 as a possible D gene (6 bases). The J call is uncertain, as TRBJ2-7 better fits the DNA end. The CDR3 loop spans 15 amino acids. Germline CDR1 MNHNS, CDR2 SASEGT. The CDR3 sequence: CASRRYRERAYEQYF. In DNA form, the CDR3 reads TGTGCCAGCAGACGATACAGGGAAAGGGCCTACGAGCAGTACTTC.

V and J are TRBV6-5 and TRBJ1-2; 9 positions match TRBD1. J was trimmed by 4 bases and V by 2 bases; bases with no gene match: 2. CDR3 length: 14 amino acids. The germline gives CDR1 MNHEY, CDR2 SVGAGI. The CDR3 loop is CASSYRDRAYGYTF. The CDR3 DNA follows: TGTGCCAGCAGTTACCGGGACAGGGCCTATGGCTACACCTTC.

The chain carries TRBV11-2 and TRBJ1-1; no firm D call. The CDR3 sequence is 12 residues long. Germline lookup yields CDR1 SGHAT and CDR2 FQNNGV. With 4 bases removed from V and 5 bases from J, the gap between germline ends came to 8 bases. The CDR3 spells CASSSGWTEAFF. The CDR3, as DNA: TGTGCCAGCAGCTCAGGTTGGACTGAAGCTTTCTTT.